This T cell receptor beta chain was observed in a study of blood T cell repertoires in COVID-19. Study context: The United States, Italy and Spain provided the acute and convalescent COVID-19 samples. PBMCs, B-cell-depleted T cells, or T cells were the source of the cDNA or gDNA that made up the material.

Trimming removed 4 bases from V and 4 bases from J, with 11 bases in between. CDR3 length equals 13 residues. The V gene's germline CDR1 is SGDLS and CDR2 YYNGEE. Method: immunoSEQ multiplex PCR; TCRdb's copy keeps in-frame clones and lacks some. The sample carries approximately 240,000 clones, roughly 88% recorded once. This sequence originates from a woman between 35 and 50 years old who had recovered from COVID-19. The chain has TRBV9 and TRBJ2-5; a possible D gene is TRBD2 (6 bases). Sequences were obtained from peripheral blood. The CDR3 DNA is TGTGCCAGCAGCACCCTAGCGTCAGAGACCCAGTACTTC. Its protein is CASSTLASETQYF.